Shown below are 2 T cell receptor beta chains from a single sample sequenced in a study of tumor-infiltrating lymphocytes in primary liver carcinoma. Alongside blood RNA obtained from unsorted whole blood, germline DNA was also extracted. Total RNA amounting to 450 to 500 ng was the source from which TCR beta cDNA was made with a constant-region primer. Investigators got TCR beta libraries out of three nested multiplex PCR rounds, done with slightly modified ARM-PCR. TRBV1-TRBV30 forward and Cbeta reverse primers drove the first two roughly 11-cycle rounds. TCRdb re-called the multiplex PCR reads with MiXCR, one entry per CDR3 protein. The sample has 300,000 to 400,000 distinct CDR3 sequences, about 61% seen once; the top ten hold under 8%. Material: peripheral blood. The receptor set was obtained from a man aged 40-55 years with primary liver carcinoma and hepatitis B virus infection.

As for this clonotype: One end of the junction is discordant with germline, which a read error may explain. The chain employs TRBV5-4 and TRBJ2-7, with TRBD2 matching over 10 bases. In germline, CDR1 is SGHNT, CDR2 YYREEE (reference sequence). The CDR3 length is 15 residues. The CDR3 is CASSVSSSGGYVQYF. CDR3 DNA: TGTGCCAGCAGCGTTTCGTCTAGCGGGGGATACGTGCAGTACTTC.

This clonotype has a count of ten or more. The V call is TRBV12-3 or TRBV12-4, the J call TRBJ2-7; D gene uncertain. Trimming cost V 6 bases and J 2 bases, with 5 bases left between them. This CDR3 spans 11 amino acids. The DNA for the CDR3 is TGTGCCAGCAGCCCGGCCTACGAGCAGTACTTC. Its translation: CASSPAYEQYF.